Shown below are 17 T cell receptor beta chains from a single sample sequenced in a study of CD8 T cells in ankylosing spondylitis. TCRdb reanalysed the 5' RACE reads using MiXCR and keeps one entry per CDR3 protein. The data contain over 130,000 distinct CDR3 sequences, around 43% of them seen just once; the ten biggest clones take up around 15%. Sequencing was carried out using synovial fluid, either unsorted or a sorted T cell fraction (not recorded which). The receptor source for this set is a male donor with ankylosing spondylitis.

This clonotype was observed a handful of times. The chain employs TRBV6-1 and TRBJ1-2, with 7 bases that match TRBD1. The CDR3 has 14 residues. The trim removed 4 bases at V and 7 bases at J, leaving 9 bases unmatched. Looked up from germline, CDR1 is MNHNS and CDR2 is SASEGT. The CDR3 protein is CASSGQGGWGGYTF. CDR3 DNA sequence: TGTGCCAGCAGTGGACAGGGTGGTTGGGGTGGCTACACCTTC.

This chain links TRBV12-3 or TRBV12-4 with TRBJ2-3; D is possibly TRBD2 (6 bases). With 7 bases removed from V and 5 bases from J, the gap between germline ends came to 16 bases. This CDR3 is 14 amino acids long. CDR3 loop: CASTQEGPLDTQYF. The CDR3 DNA reads TGTGCCAGCACCCAGGAGGGGCCCCTAGATACGCAGTATTTT.

In its sample, this clonotype was seen many times. The chain carries TRBV24-1 and TRBJ2-1, with TRBD1 identical over 8 bases. CDR1 and CDR2 from the germline V gene are KGHDR and SFDVKD. The CDR3 runs to 17 residues. After removal of 0 bases from V and 5 bases from J, the junction contained 8 bases not matched to a gene. CDR3 residues: CATSDLSAGGRNNEQFF. CDR3 coding DNA: TGTGCCACCAGTGATTTGTCCGCAGGGGGCAGGAACAATGAGCAGTTCTTC.

This chain links TRBV9 with TRBJ2-1, with 7 bases identical to TRBD2. Germline assignment: CDR1 SGDLS and CDR2 YYNGEE. V trimming: 0 bases; J trimming: 6 bases; junction bases outside the gene matches: 3. CDR3 length: 14 residues. This CDR3 reads CASSVGGGPNEQFF. CDR3 DNA: TGTGCCAGCAGCGTAGGGGGAGGGCCCAATGAGCAGTTCTTC.

This chain uses TRBV5-6 with TRBJ2-7; D call uncertain. This CDR3 is 16 amino acids long. CDR1 is SGHDT and CDR2 is YYEEEE in the germline V gene. With 2 bases removed from V and 0 bases from J, the gap between germline ends came to 15 bases. CDR3 sequence (DNA): TGTGCCAGCAGCTTCGTTCGGCGGCACCTCTCCTACGAGCAGTACTTC. This codes for CASSFVRRHLSYEQYF.

The chain has TRBV28 and TRBJ2-4; D uncertain. CDR3 size: 14 residues. CDR1 and CDR2 from the germline V gene are MDHEN and SYDVKM. V dropped 3 bases and J dropped 4 bases, with 10 bases sitting between them. CDR3 in amino acids: CASSFSVAKNIQYF. CDR3 nucleotide sequence: TGTGCCAGCAGTTTTTCGGTCGCGAAAAACATTCAGTACTTC. The variable domain in full, with the rest retrieved from reference TRBV28 and TRBJ2-4, is DVKVTQSSRYLVKRTGEKVFLECVQDMDHENMFWYRQDPGLGLRLIYFSYDVKMKEKGDIPEGYSVSREKKERFSLILESASTNQTSMYLCASSFSVAKNIQYFGAGTRLSVL.

This clonotype occurred a few times. The V call is TRBV15, the J call TRBJ2-7; D remains unclear. Germline CDR1 is LNHNV and CDR2 is YYDKDF (reference sequence). Between the trimmed V and J ends, which lost 0 bases and 3 bases, there was a span of 3 bases. The CDR3 sequence is 12 residues long. The CDR3 DNA follows: TGTGCCACCAGCAGAGACCTCTACGAGCAGTACTTC. Translation gives CATSRDLYEQYF.

The V and J genes are TRBV29-1 and TRBJ1-2, with unresolved D. Trimming cost V 1 base and J 8 bases, with 23 bases left between them. CDR1 and CDR2 (germline): SQVTM, ANQGSEA. The CDR3 contains 16 residues. The CDR3 nucleotides are TGCAGCGTTGAAGTTGGTGGTCCGCCTCCGGGAGACGGCTACACCTTC. Protein sequence: CSVEVGGPPPGDGYTF.

The chain employs TRBV29-1 and TRBJ2-5, with 8 positions matching TRBD1. This CDR3 has 15 residues. Germline V gene sequence: CDR1 SQVTM, CDR2 ANQGSEA. V shed 2 bases and J 1 base; nucleotides not matched to a gene: 6. The CDR3 sequence: CSVERQGSPQETQYF. The CDR3 region has the DNA TGCAGCGTTGAACGACAGGGGTCCCCCCAAGAGACCCAGTACTTC.

There are a few counts of this clonotype. The CDR3 reads CASSPLSGELFF. The CDR3, as DNA: TGTGCCAGCAGCCCCTTGAGCGGGGAGCTGTTTTTT. This rearrangement joins TRBV7-9 to TRBJ2-2; D remains unclear. The V and J ends lost 5 bases and 7 bases respectively, with 8 bases between them. Germline CDR1 SEHNR, CDR2 FQNEAQ (reference sequence). The CDR3 sequence is 12 residues long.

This clonotype is termed medium-sized. The genes are TRBV7-9 and TRBJ2-7; possible D gene TRBD2, 5 bases. Germline lookup yields CDR1 SEHNR and CDR2 FQNEAQ (reference sequence). With 5 bases removed from V and 6 bases from J, the gap between germline ends came to 20 bases. The length of the CDR3 is 15 residues. This CDR3 is CASSPSISSFGEQYF. CDR3 DNA: TGTGCCAGCAGCCCTAGCATTTCCAGTTTCGGCGAGCAGTACTTC.

This clonotype has ten or more counts. CDR3 nucleotide sequence: TGTGCCAGCAGTGATGGACACGAAAATCAGCCCCAGCATTTT. It encodes CASSDGHENQPQHF. The chain has TRBV6-1 and TRBJ1-5, with D maybe TRBD1 (5 bases). Trimming pared 3 bases from V and 4 bases from J, leaving 10 bases between. This CDR3 contains 14 residues. The germline gives CDR1 MNHNS, CDR2 SASEGT.

This clonotype was counted at least ten times. V and J are TRBV19 and TRBJ2-7; TRBD1 matches 7 bases. The V and J ends lost 5 bases and 5 bases, in that order; junction bases with no gene match: 6. The CDR3 length is 13 residues. Germline loops: CDR1 LNHDA, CDR2 SQIVND (reference sequence). CDR3 sequence reads: CASSRDRDDEQYF. As DNA, the CDR3 is TGTGCCAGTAGTCGAGACAGGGACGACGAGCAGTACTTC.

The chain recombines TRBV20-1 with TRBJ2-7, with 7 bases matching TRBD2. The CDR3 runs to 16 residues. The junction had 12 bases not matched to a gene; V was cut back by 3 bases and J by 1 base. CDR1 and CDR2 (germline): DFQATT, SNEGSKA (reference sequence). In DNA, the CDR3 is TGCAGTGCTAGCGGCGGATTGGGGACTATTTCCTACGAGCAGTACTTC. This sequence encodes CSASGGLGTISYEQYF.

V usage is TRBV28 and J usage is TRBJ1-1; D remains unclear. This CDR3 spans 14 amino acids. CDR1 and CDR2 from the germline V gene are MDHEN and SYDVKM. Trimming stripped 3 bases from V and 2 bases from J, with 10 bases between. In DNA, the CDR3 is TGTGCCAGCAGTTTTATGACCCAAAACACTGAAGCTTTCTTT. Protein: CASSFMTQNTEAFF. The full variable domain, rest sourced from reference TRBV28 and TRBJ1-1, is DVKVTQSSRYLVKRTGEKVFLECVQDMDHENMFWYRQDPGLGLRLIYFSYDVKMKEKGDIPEGYSVSREKKERFSLILESASTNQTSMYLCASSFMTQNTEAFFGQGTRLTVV.

The chain has TRBV14 and TRBJ2-1; the D gene could be TRBD1 or TRBD2 (5 bases each). Trimming removed 6 bases from V and 5 bases from J, with 17 bases in between. CDR3 length equals 15 residues. Germline V gives CDR1 SGHDN, CDR2 FVKESK. The CDR3 spells CASSRTGTLNNEQFF. In DNA, the CDR3 is TGTGCCAGCAGTAGGACCGGGACCCTGAACAATGAGCAGTTCTTC.

This chain joins TRBV27 and TRBJ1-2, with TRBD1 as a possible D gene (5 bases). The germline V and J ends were trimmed by 6 bases and 4 bases, with 15 bases remaining between them. Per the germline V gene, CDR1 is MNHEY and CDR2 is SMNVEV (reference sequence). This CDR3 region has 14 residues. This CDR3 is CASSARGASYGYTF. CDR3 nucleotide sequence: TGTGCCAGCAGCGCACGAGGGGCAAGCTATGGCTACACCTTC.